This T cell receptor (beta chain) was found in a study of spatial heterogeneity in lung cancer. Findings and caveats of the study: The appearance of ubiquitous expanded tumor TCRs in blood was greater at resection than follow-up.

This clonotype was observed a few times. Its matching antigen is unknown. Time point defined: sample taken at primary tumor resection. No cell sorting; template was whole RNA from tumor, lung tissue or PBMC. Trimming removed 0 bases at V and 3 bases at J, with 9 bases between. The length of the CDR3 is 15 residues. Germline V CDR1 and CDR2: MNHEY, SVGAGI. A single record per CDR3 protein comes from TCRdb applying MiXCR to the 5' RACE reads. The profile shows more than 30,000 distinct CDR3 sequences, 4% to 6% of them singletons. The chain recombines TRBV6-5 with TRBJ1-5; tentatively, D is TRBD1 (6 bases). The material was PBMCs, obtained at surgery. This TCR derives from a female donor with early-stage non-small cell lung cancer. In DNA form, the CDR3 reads TGTGCCAGCAGTTACTCGGGGGGGCACAATCAGCCCCAGCATTTT. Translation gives CASSYSGGHNQPQHF.